This record concerns one T cell receptor (beta chain) sequence. The CDR3 is 13 amino acids. In germline, CDR1 is SGHRS, CDR2 YFSETQ. V lost 0 bases, J lost 8 bases, and 0 bases stayed unmatched. This sample stems from a study of T cell changes during pregnancy in multiple sclerosis. Assay used: immunoSEQ multiplex PCR; TCRdb lists only in-frame clones, some missing. The data hold some 38,000 clones, with about 90% observed a single time. The chain couples TRBV5-1 to TRBJ2-1; 9 bases line up with TRBD2. Sequenced material: CD4+ T cells from peripheral blood mononuclear cells, taken in the third trimester of pregnancy. The sequence came from a female donor in good health, enrolled as a control in a pregnancy study. CDR3 residues: CASSLGTSDEQFF. The CDR3 DNA reads as TGCGCCAGCAGCTTGGGGACTAGCGATGAGCAGTTCTTC.